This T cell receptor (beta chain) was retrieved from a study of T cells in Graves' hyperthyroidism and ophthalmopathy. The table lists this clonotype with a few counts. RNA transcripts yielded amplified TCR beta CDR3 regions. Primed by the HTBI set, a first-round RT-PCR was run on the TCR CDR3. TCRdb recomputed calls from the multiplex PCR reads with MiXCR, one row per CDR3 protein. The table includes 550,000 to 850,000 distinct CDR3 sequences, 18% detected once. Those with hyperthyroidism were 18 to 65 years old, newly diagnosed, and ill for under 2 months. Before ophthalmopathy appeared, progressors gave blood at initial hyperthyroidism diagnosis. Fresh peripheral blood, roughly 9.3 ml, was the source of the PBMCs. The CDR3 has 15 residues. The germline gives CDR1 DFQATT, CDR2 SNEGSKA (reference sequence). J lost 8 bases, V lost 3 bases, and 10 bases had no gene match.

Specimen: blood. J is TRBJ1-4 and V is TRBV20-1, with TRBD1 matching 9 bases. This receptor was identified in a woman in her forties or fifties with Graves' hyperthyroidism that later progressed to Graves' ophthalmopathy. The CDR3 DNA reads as TGCAGTGCTAGGGGGGACGGGACAGGGAGCGAAAAACTGTTTTTT. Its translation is CSARGDGTGSEKLFF.